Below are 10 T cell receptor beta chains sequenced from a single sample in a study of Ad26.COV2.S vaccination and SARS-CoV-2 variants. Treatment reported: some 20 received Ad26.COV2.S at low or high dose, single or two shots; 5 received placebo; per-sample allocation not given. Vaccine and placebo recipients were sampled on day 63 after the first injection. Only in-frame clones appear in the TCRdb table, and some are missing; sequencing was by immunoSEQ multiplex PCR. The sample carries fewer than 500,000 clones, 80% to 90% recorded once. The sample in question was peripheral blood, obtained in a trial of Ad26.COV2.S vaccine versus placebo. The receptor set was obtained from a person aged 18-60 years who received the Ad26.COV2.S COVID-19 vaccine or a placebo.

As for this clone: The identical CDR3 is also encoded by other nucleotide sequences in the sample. CDR3 in DNA: TGCGCCAGCAGCGCAGGACAGGGTGGGCAGCCCCAGCATTTT. Its translation: CASSAGQGGQPQHF. The J gene is TRBJ1-5, the V gene TRBV5-1, with 8 bases identical to TRBD1. The V gene's germline CDR1 is SGHRS and CDR2 YFSETQ. There are 14 residues in the CDR3. V was pared by 4 bases and J by 7 bases, with 7 bases of the junction left unmatched.

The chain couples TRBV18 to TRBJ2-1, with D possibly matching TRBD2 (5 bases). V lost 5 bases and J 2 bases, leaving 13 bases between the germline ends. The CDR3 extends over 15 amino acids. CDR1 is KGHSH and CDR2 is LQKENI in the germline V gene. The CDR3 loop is CASSAGPGTYNEQFF. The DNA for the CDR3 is TGTGCCAGCTCAGCCGGGCCCGGGACCTACAATGAGCAGTTCTTC.

CDR3 residues: CASSLSPGDWAPRNEQFF. The CDR3 DNA reads as TGTGCCAGTAGTCTCTCCCCGGGGGATTGGGCCCCGAGGAATGAGCAGTTCTTC. The rearrangement links TRBV19 to TRBJ2-1; D is perhaps TRBD2 (6 bases). The V end was cut by 5 bases, the J end by 7 bases, with 27 bases between. This CDR3 spans 18 amino acids. CDR1 and CDR2 from the germline V gene are LNHDA and SQIVND (reference sequence).

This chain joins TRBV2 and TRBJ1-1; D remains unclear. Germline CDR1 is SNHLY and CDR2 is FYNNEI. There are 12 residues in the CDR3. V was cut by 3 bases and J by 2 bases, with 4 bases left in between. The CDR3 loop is CASSEINTEAFF. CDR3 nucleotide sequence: TGTGCCAGCAGTGAGATAAACACTGAAGCTTTCTTT.

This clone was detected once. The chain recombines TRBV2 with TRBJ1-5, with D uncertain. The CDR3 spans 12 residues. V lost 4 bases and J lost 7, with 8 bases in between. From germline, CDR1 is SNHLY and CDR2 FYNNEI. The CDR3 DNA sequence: TGTGCCAGCAGTGGGCAAGAACAGCCCCAGCATTTT. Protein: CASSGQEQPQHF.

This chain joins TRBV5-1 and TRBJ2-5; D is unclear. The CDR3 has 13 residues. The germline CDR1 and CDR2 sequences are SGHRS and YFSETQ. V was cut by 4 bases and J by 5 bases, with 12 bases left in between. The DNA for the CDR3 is TGCGCCAGCAGCCCCCCGGTGGGGGAGACCCAGTACTTC. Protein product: CASSPPVGETQYF.

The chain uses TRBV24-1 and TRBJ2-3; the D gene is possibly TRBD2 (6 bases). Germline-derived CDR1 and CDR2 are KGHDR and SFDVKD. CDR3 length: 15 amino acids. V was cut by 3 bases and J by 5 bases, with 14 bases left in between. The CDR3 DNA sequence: TGTGCCACCAGTGATCCCGGGAGAAACGGAGATACGCAGTATTTT. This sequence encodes CATSDPGRNGDTQYF.

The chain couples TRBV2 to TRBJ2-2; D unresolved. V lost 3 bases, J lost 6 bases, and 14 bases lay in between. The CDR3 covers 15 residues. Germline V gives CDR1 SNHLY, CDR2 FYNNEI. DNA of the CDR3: TGTGCCAGCAGTGAGTTCCGGGTCCCAGCCGGGGAGCTGTTTTTT. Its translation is CASSEFRVPAGELFF.

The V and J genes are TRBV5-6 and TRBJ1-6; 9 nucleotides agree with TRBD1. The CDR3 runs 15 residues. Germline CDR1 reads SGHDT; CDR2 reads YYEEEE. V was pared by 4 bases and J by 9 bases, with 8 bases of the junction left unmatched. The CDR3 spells CASSMGTGNSSPLHF. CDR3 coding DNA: TGTGCCAGCAGCATGGGGACAGGGAATAGTTCACCCCTCCACTTT.

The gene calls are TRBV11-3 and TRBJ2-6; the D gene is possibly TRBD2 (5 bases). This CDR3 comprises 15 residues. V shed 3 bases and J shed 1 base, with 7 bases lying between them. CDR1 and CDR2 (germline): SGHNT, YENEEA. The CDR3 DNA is TGTGCCAGCAGCTTTGGCGGGTCTGGGGCCAACGTCCTGACTTTC. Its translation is CASSFGGSGANVLTF. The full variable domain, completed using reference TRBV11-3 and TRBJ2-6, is EAGVVQSPRYKIIEKKQPVAFWCNPISGHNTLYWYLQNLGQGPELLIRYENEEAVDDSQLPKDRFSAERLKGVDSTLKIQPAELGDSAVYLCASSFGGSGANVLTFGAGSRLTVL.